This TCR beta chain was observed in a study of cytomegalovirus exposure and HLA in healthy donors. General study findings and limits: A later examination showed that TCR association rates differed by HLA locus, with DRB1 most and HLA-C fewest.

It was with 60 Vbeta and 13 Jbeta primers that the PCR ran. Per the study methods: An analysis that came later counted 77 million or so unique TCR beta chains, approximately 9.9 million shared. Method: immunoSEQ multiplex PCR; TCRdb's copy keeps in-frame clones and lacks some. V, J and clone size derive from that table, while D and trimming were established from the DNA sequence. The sample lists 150,000 to 200,000 clones, approximately 80% seen once, with about 2.4% in the top ten. On this clone: Its antigen is undetermined.

Germline V CDR1 and CDR2: SGHRS, YFSETQ. J was trimmed by 4 bases and V by 4 bases; bases with no gene match: 11. This CDR3 spans 18 amino acids. J is TRBJ2-1 and V is TRBV5-1; 13 bases align to TRBD2. The sequencing sample was made of PBMCs. The TCR comes from a man in his fifties or sixties in good health and CMV-seronegative. CDR3 coding DNA: TGCGCCAGCAGCGCAGGACTAGCGGGAGCCGGTCCGTACAATGAGCAGTTCTTC. This codes for CASSAGLAGAGPYNEQFF.